Below are 18 T cell receptor beta chains sequenced from a single sample in a study of OX40 agonist ivuxolimab in advanced cancers. Profiled with immunoSEQ multiplex PCR; TCRdb holds only in-frame clones, not every one. The table shows more than 60,000 clones, with under 85% occurring only once. The source material was CD4+ or CD8+ T cells sorted from blood, sampled in a trial of the OX40 agonist ivuxolimab. The receptors were sampled from an adult with an advanced solid tumor such as melanoma, head and neck, liver or kidney cancer.

J is TRBJ2-3 and V is TRBV5-6; D is unresolved. The CDR3 has 11 amino acids. Trimming took 6 bases from V and 6 from J, leaving 8 bases between them. Germline V gene data show CDR1 as SGHDT and CDR2 as YYEEEE. In DNA, the CDR3 is TGTGCCAGCACGGCCCCGGATACGCAGTATTTT. This sequence encodes CASTAPDTQYF.

This chain uses TRBV19 with TRBJ2-3; 7 bases align to TRBD2. Germline CDR1 is LNHDA and CDR2 is SQIVND (reference sequence). V gave up 5 bases and J gave up 5 bases; unmatched junction bases: 13. The CDR3 has 16 amino acids. Written as DNA, the CDR3 is TGTGCCAGTAGTCCCCGGGACGCGGGAGCAGGAGATACGCAGTATTTT. Residues: CASSPRDAGAGDTQYF.

V gene TRBV4-1 combines with J gene TRBJ2-1; 7 bases are a match to TRBD2. V lost 1 base and J lost 4; bases outside the gene matches: 4. This CDR3 is 15 amino acids long. Germline V gene lookup returns CDR1 MGHRA and CDR2 YSYEKL. CDR3 region: CASSQVFGGYNEQFF. The CDR3 DNA reads TGCGCCAGCAGCCAAGTATTCGGGGGGTACAATGAGCAGTTCTTC.

CDR3 in DNA: TGTGCCAGCAGTTCATGGGGGGCGCGACAGTACTTC. It codes for CASSSWGARQYF. This chain connects TRBV28 to TRBJ2-7; D is perhaps TRBD1 or TRBD2 (6 bases each). With 4 bases removed from V and 10 bases from J, the gap between germline ends came to 14 bases. Germline CDR1 reads MDHEN; CDR2 reads SYDVKM. The CDR3 is 12 residues long.

V usage is TRBV11-2 and J usage is TRBJ2-7; tentative D call: TRBD1 (6 bases). The germline V gene has CDR1 SGHAT and CDR2 FQNNGV. Trimming removed 5 bases from V and 1 base from J, with 15 bases in between. The CDR3 is 15 amino acids. The CDR3 loop reads CASSRFTGQSYEQYF. As DNA, the CDR3 is TGTGCCAGCAGCCGTTTCACCGGACAGTCCTACGAGCAGTACTTC.

This clone has a handful of counts. The rearrangement links TRBV18 to TRBJ2-4; possibly TRBD1 for D (8 bases). The germline V gene encodes CDR1 KGHSH and CDR2 LQKENI. The CDR3 covers 15 residues. V lost 0 bases, J lost 8 bases, and 14 bases lay in between. Here the CDR3 reads CASSPPGQAGDIQYF. CDR3 in DNA: TGTGCCAGCTCACCACCGGGACAGGCGGGGGACATTCAGTACTTC.

The V and J genes are TRBV18 and TRBJ1-4, with D unresolved. The CDR3 extends over 12 amino acids. V lost 3 bases, J lost 8 bases, and 7 bases lay in between. Germline V gene sequence: CDR1 KGHSH, CDR2 LQKENI. The CDR3 region has the DNA TGTGCCAGCTCACCCTCTGCCGAAAAACTGTTTTTT. Protein sequence: CASSPSAEKLFF.

The chain carries TRBV28 and TRBJ2-3; D gene unclear. Germline V CDR1 and CDR2: MDHEN, SYDVKM. There are 12 residues in the CDR3. Trimming left V 8 bases short and J 4 bases short, with 10 bases between. The CDR3 DNA is TGTGCCAGCGGGCTAGTTGCAGATACGCAGTATTTT. This gives the protein CASGLVADTQYF. Full variable domain (outside the CDR3, taken from reference TRBV28 and TRBJ2-3): DVKVTQSSRYLVKRTGEKVFLECVQDMDHENMFWYRQDPGLGLRLIYFSYDVKMKEKGDIPEGYSVSREKKERFSLILESASTNQTSMYLCASGLVADTQYFGPGTRLTVL.

As DNA, the CDR3 is TGTGCCAGCAGTTACGAGTCACAGAACTATGGCTACACCTTC. It specifies CASSYESQNYGYTF. This rearrangement joins TRBV6-6 to TRBJ1-2, with no clear D. The germline gives CDR1 MNHNY, CDR2 SVGAGI (reference sequence). The CDR3 extends over 14 amino acids. Trimming took off 2 bases at V and 2 bases at J, with 9 bases between the two ends.

V usage is TRBV2 and J usage is TRBJ2-7; unclear D gene. In germline, CDR1 is SNHLY, CDR2 FYNNEI. This CDR3 region has 11 residues. V dropped 6 bases and J dropped 1 base, with 4 bases sitting between them. The CDR3: CASRFSYEQYF. In nucleotides, the CDR3 is TGTGCCAGCAGGTTTTCCTACGAGCAGTACTTC.

The chain is built from TRBV5-1 and TRBJ1-1; the D gene is possibly TRBD1 (5 bases). Germline V gene data show CDR1 as SGHRS and CDR2 as YFSETQ. The CDR3 totals 14 residues. V was pared by 4 bases and J by 4 bases, with 14 bases between. The CDR3 sequence is CASSGVEGSTEAFF. Here the CDR3 DNA reads TGCGCCAGCAGCGGTGTGGAGGGGAGCACTGAAGCTTTCTTT.

V gene TRBV7-6 combines with J gene TRBJ2-1; 8 bases agree with TRBD2. Germline CDR1 and CDR2: SGHVS and FNYEAQ. This CDR3 spans 15 amino acids. V was pared by 2 bases and J by 4 bases, with 4 bases of the junction left unmatched. CDR3 DNA sequence: TGTGCCAGCAGCTTATACGCGGGGGGTTACAATGAGCAGTTCTTC. It specifies CASSLYAGGYNEQFF.

The chain carries TRBV7-2 and TRBJ2-7; 9 nucleotides line up with TRBD1. The CDR3 has 15 residues. Trimming cost V 6 bases and J 1 base; bases outside gene matches: 7. Looked up from germline, CDR1 is SGHTA and CDR2 is FQGNSA. The CDR3 is CASSPSGTGSYEQYF. CDR3 DNA sequence: TGTGCCAGCAGTCCCAGCGGGACAGGGTCCTACGAGCAGTACTTC. Supplemented by reference TRBV7-2 and TRBJ2-7, the full variable domain reads GAGVSQSPSNKVTEKGKDVELRCDPISGHTALYWYRQSLGQGLEFLIYFQGNSAPDKSGLPSDRFSAERTGGSVSTLTIQRTQQEDSAVYLCASSPSGTGSYEQYFGPGTRLTVT.

CDR3 loop: CASSPTSQGLYGYTF. The DNA of the CDR3 is TGTGCCAGCAGCCCAACCTCGCAAGGCCTCTATGGCTACACCTTC. The chain uses TRBV7-8 and TRBJ1-2; D unresolved. This CDR3 spans 15 amino acids. CDR1 and CDR2 from the germline V gene are SGHVS and FQNEAQ. V lost 5 bases to trimming and J lost 4 bases, with 17 bases between them.

The rearrangement uses TRBV18 and TRBJ1-5, with D perhaps TRBD1 (5 bases). Per the germline V gene, CDR1 is KGHSH and CDR2 is LQKENI. The V and J ends lost 3 bases and 7 bases respectively, with 13 bases between them. CDR3 length: 14 amino acids. CDR3 amino acids: CASSPQGSGQPQHF. CDR3 coding DNA: TGTGCCAGCTCACCGCAGGGAAGCGGACAGCCCCAGCATTTT.

The chain's CDR3 is CASSLAGGHGNEQFF. In DNA form, the CDR3 reads TGTGCCAGCAGTTTAGCGGGGGGGCATGGCAATGAGCAGTTCTTC. The genes are TRBV25-1 and TRBJ2-1; 11 bases agree with TRBD2. J lost 6 bases, V lost 5 bases, and 6 bases had no gene match. Per germline, CDR1 MGHDK and CDR2 SYGVNS. The CDR3 contains 15 residues.

This sequence joins TRBV7-3 and TRBJ2-5, with 7 bases aligning to TRBD1. In germline, CDR1 is SGHTA, CDR2 FQGTGA. This CDR3 has 13 amino acids. V trimming: 5 bases; J trimming: 3 bases; junction bases outside the gene matches: 3. CDR3 protein: CASSRDREETQYF. The CDR3 DNA is TGTGCCAGCAGCCGAGACAGGGAAGAGACCCAGTACTTC. Supplemented by reference TRBV7-3 and TRBJ2-5, the full variable domain reads GAGVSQTPSNKVTEKGKYVELRCDPISGHTALYWYRQSLGQGPEFLIYFQGTGAADDSGLPNDRFFAVRPEGSVSTLKIQRTERGDSAVYLCASSRDREETQYFGPGTRLLVL.

This chain joins TRBV16 and TRBJ2-5; possible D gene TRBD1, 5 bases. V lost 0 bases to trimming and J lost 5 bases, with 13 bases between them. There are 15 residues in the CDR3. Germline CDR1 reads KGHSY; CDR2 reads FQNENV. The CDR3 loop reads CASSQSGASGETQYF. The CDR3 DNA follows: TGTGCCAGCAGCCAATCAGGGGCGAGTGGGGAGACCCAGTACTTC.